The 14 T cell receptor beta chains given below trace back to one sample, sequenced in a study of vaccination and CD4 T cells after COVID-19. No cognate antigen is known for these TCRs. The treatment was: roughly nine-day PBMC culture with coronavirus spike peptide pools or control peptides (ViraFEST assay). During the years 2011-2018, before the COVID-19 pandemic, the unexposed donor's CD4+ T cells were collected. Researchers used the Oncomine TCR Beta short-read assay to sequence DNA from cultured CD4+ T cells. MiXCR was run by TCRdb on the PCR reads, yielding one entry per CDR3 protein. The sample records roughly 7,900 distinct CDR3 sequences, just over 35% being singletons. The sample was CD4+ T cells from blood, cultured in vitro. The receptors here all came from a human donor in good health.

The chain recombines TRBV28 with TRBJ1-1; TRBD1 is a possible D gene (6 bases). Looked up from germline, CDR1 is MDHEN and CDR2 is SYDVKM. V lost 2 bases and J 1 base, leaving 11 bases between the germline ends. This CDR3 has 15 residues. The CDR3 nucleotides read TGTGCCAGCAGTTTAGACAGGACCCCGAACACTGAAGCTTTCTTT. It translates to CASSLDRTPNTEAFF.

In its sample, this clonotype was seen a few times. The chain joins TRBV6-1 to TRBJ2-5; 8 nucleotides agree with TRBD1. There are 14 residues in the CDR3. CDR1 is MNHNS and CDR2 is SASEGT in the germline V gene. Trimming at V came to 6 bases and at J to 5 bases, leaving 8 bases not matched to a gene. CDR3 loop: CASRTGQGRETQYF. As DNA, the CDR3 is TGTGCCAGCAGGACCGGACAGGGACGGGAGACCCAGTACTTC.

The chain combines TRBV11-3 with TRBJ2-4; 10 positions agree with TRBD1. V was clipped by 5 bases and J by 0 bases; unmatched bases: 4. This CDR3 region has 16 residues. Germline-derived CDR1 and CDR2 are SGHNT and YENEEA. The CDR3 DNA sequence: TGTGCCAGCAGCCCTGGGACAGGGGTAGCCAAAAACATTCAGTACTTC. Translating it yields CASSPGTGVAKNIQYF.

This clonotype came up a few times. This chain connects TRBV4-2 to TRBJ1-2, with unresolved D. There are 13 residues in the CDR3. Germline V gives CDR1 LGHNA, CDR2 YNFKEQ. Trimming removed 0 bases from V and 8 bases from J, with 10 bases in between. The CDR3 sequence: CASSQERSAGYTF. Written as DNA, the CDR3 is TGTGCCAGCAGCCAAGAGCGCTCGGCGGGCTACACCTTC.

This CDR3 is CASSLEVGNTEAFF. DNA for the CDR3: TGCGCCAGCAGCTTGGAGGTGGGAAACACTGAAGCTTTCTTT. The rearrangement links TRBV5-1 to TRBJ1-1; no firm D call. Trimming removed 0 bases at V and 2 bases at J, with 8 bases between. The CDR3 loop spans 14 amino acids. Germline CDR1 SGHRS, CDR2 YFSETQ.

This clonotype was observed a few times. The chain carries TRBV10-3 and TRBJ2-5, with unresolved D. The CDR3 runs 13 residues. Germline lookup yields CDR1 ENHRY and CDR2 SYGVKD. V was clipped by 3 bases and J by 5 bases, with 10 bases between them. The CDR3 spells CAISEGFTETQYF. CDR3 sequence (DNA): TGTGCCATCAGTGAAGGTTTTACGGAGACCCAGTACTTC.

The sample holds a few counts of this clonotype. The J gene is TRBJ2-3, the V gene TRBV7-2; D not resolved. The CDR3 covers 12 residues. V was shortened by 4 bases and J by 6 bases, with 8 bases between the two germline ends. Germline lookup yields CDR1 SGHTA and CDR2 FQGNSA. This CDR3 reads CASSSYLDTQYF. The CDR3 coding sequence is TGTGCCAGCAGCTCCTATCTGGATACGCAGTATTTT.

This chain connects TRBV20-1 to TRBJ2-1; tentatively, D is TRBD2 (7 bases). V lost 1 base to trimming and J lost 7 bases, with 11 bases between them. The germline V gene has CDR1 DFQATT and CDR2 SNEGSKA (reference sequence). This CDR3 region has 13 residues. The CDR3 region is CSARGEGVNEQFF. For the CDR3, the DNA is TGCAGTGCTAGAGGGGAGGGGGTGAATGAGCAGTTCTTC.

This chain uses TRBV4-2 with TRBJ2-2, with D perhaps TRBD1 (6 bases). Trimming pared 3 bases from V and 5 bases from J, leaving 19 bases between. The germline V gene has CDR1 LGHNA and CDR2 YNFKEQ. CDR3 length: 17 residues. For the CDR3, the DNA is TGTGCCAGCAGCCAGGACGAGGGACACAGCGGTACCGGGGAGCTGTTTTTT. Protein sequence: CASSQDEGHSGTGELFF.

This sequence joins TRBV11-2 and TRBJ1-5; D unresolved. V was clipped by 1 base and J by 0 bases, with 1 base between them. The CDR3 spans 13 residues. From germline, CDR1 is SGHAT and CDR2 FQNNGV. CDR3 sequence reads: CASSLVSNQPQHF. DNA for the CDR3: TGTGCCAGCAGCTTAGTTAGCAATCAGCCCCAGCATTTT.

This clonotype was detected a few times. The chain uses TRBV6-5 and TRBJ1-1; 7 nucleotides line up with TRBD1. Germline V CDR1 and CDR2: MNHEY, SVGAGI. There are 14 residues in the CDR3. V trimming: 4 bases; J trimming: 6 bases; junction bases outside the gene matches: 8. CDR3 coding DNA: TGTGCCAGCAGTTCACACAGGGGTGTTCCTGAAGCTTTCTTT. Translation gives CASSSHRGVPEAFF.

This chain links TRBV6-5 with TRBJ2-1; 8 bases are shared with TRBD1. Germline V CDR1 and CDR2: MNHEY, SVGAGI. After removal of 1 base from V and 4 bases from J, the junction contained 3 bases not matched to a gene. There are 15 residues in the CDR3. In nucleotides, the CDR3 is TGTGCCAGCAGTTACTTGGGACAGGTATACAATGAGCAGTTCTTC. Translation: CASSYLGQVYNEQFF.

This clonotype has a handful of counts. The V call is TRBV7-3, the J call TRBJ2-3; D assignment may be TRBD1 or TRBD2 (7 bases each). V gave up 1 base and J gave up 5 bases, with 10 bases separating them. This CDR3 region has 14 residues. Per germline, CDR1 SGHTA and CDR2 FQGTGA. The CDR3 DNA reads TGTGCCAGCAGCTTAAGCAGGGGGGGAGATACGCAGTATTTT. Translation: CASSLSRGGDTQYF.

This clonotype was seen more than once but under ten times. The chain links TRBV27 to TRBJ2-1; D possibly corresponds to TRBD2 (5 bases). The V and J ends lost 3 bases and 8 bases respectively, with 17 bases between them. Germline V CDR1 and CDR2: MNHEY, SMNVEV (reference sequence). This CDR3 is 15 amino acids long. The CDR3 DNA reads TGTGCCAGCAGTTTTGGACTCCGTTTTTCATATGAGCAGTTCTTC. This gives the protein CASSFGLRFSYEQFF.